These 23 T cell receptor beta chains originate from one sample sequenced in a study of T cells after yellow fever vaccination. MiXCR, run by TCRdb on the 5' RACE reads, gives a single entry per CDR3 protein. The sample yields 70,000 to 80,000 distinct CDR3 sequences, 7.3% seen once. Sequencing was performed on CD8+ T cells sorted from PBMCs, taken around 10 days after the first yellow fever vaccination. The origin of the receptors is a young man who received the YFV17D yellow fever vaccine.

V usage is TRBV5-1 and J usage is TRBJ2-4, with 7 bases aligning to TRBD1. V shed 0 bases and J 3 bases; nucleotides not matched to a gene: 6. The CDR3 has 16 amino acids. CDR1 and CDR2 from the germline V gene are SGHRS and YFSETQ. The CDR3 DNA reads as TGCGCCAGCAGCTTGGCGGCAGGGGGATACAAAAACATTCAGTACTTC. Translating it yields CASSLAAGGYKNIQYF. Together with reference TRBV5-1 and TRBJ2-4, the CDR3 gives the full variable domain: KAGVTQTPRYLIKTRGQQVTLSCSPISGHRSVSWYQQTPGQGLQFLFEYFSETQRNKGNFPGRFSGRQFSNSRSEMNVSTLELGDSALYLCASSLAAGGYKNIQYFGAGTRLSVL.

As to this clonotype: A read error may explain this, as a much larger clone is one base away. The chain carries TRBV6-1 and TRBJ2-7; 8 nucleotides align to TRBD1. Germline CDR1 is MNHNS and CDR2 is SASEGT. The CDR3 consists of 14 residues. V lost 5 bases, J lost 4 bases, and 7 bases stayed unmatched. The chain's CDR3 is CASSPGQERYEQYF. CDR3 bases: TGTGCCAGCAGTCCGGGACAGGAGCGGTACGAGCAGTACTTC.

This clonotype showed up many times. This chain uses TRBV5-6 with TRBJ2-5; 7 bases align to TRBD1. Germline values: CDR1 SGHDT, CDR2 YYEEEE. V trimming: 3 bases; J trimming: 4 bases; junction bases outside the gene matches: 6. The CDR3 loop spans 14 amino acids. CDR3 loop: CASSWATGRETQYF. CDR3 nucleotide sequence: TGTGCCAGCAGCTGGGCGACAGGGCGAGAGACCCAGTACTTC.

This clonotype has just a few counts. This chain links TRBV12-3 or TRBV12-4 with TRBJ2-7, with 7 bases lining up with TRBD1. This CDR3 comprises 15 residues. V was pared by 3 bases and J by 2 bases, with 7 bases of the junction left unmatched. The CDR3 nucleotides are TGTGCCAGCAGTTTCGGGGCAGGACAGGCCTACGAGCAGTACTTC. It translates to CASSFGAGQAYEQYF.

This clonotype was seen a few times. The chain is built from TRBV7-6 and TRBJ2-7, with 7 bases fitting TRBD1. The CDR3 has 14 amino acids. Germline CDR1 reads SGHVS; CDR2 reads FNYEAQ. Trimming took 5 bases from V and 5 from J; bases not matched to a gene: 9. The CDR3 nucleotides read TGTGCCAGCAGCCGGACGGGACAGCCGGACGAGCAGTACGTC. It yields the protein CASSRTGQPDEQYV.

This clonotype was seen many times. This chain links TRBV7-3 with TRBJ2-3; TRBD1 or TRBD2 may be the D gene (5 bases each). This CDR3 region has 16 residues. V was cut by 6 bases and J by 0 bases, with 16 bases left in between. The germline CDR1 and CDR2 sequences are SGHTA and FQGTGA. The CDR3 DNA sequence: TGTGCCAGCAGTCAAAAGTTTGGGGGTAGCACAGATACGCAGTATTTT. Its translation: CASSQKFGGSTDTQYF. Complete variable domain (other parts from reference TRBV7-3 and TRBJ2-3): GAGVSQTPSNKVTEKGKYVELRCDPISGHTALYWYRQSLGQGPEFLIYFQGTGAADDSGLPNDRFFAVRPEGSVSTLKIQRTERGDSAVYLCASSQKFGGSTDTQYFGPGTRLTVL.

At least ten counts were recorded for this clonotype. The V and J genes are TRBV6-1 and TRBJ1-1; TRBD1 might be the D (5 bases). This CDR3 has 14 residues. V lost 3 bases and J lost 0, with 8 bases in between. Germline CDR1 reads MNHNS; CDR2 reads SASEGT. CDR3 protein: CASSDRGMNTEAFF. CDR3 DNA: TGTGCCAGCAGTGATAGGGGTATGAACACTGAAGCTTTCTTT.

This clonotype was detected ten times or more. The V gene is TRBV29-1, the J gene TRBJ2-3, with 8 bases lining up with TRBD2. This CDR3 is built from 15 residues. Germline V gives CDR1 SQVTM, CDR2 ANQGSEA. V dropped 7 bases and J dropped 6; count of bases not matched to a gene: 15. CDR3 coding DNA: TGCAGCGCTTATCGGGGGGGGGCCAGGGCGGATACGCAGTATTTT. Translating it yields CSAYRGGARADTQYF.

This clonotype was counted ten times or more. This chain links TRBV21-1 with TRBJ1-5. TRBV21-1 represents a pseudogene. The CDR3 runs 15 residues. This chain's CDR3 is CASSQGRYSNQPQHF. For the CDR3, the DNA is TGTGCCAGCAGTCAAGGGAGGTATAGCAATCAGCCCCAGCATTTT.

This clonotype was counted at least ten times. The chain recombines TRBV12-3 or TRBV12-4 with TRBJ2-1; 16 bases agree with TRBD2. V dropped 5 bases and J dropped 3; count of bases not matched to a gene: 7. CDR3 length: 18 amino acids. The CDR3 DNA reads TGTGCCAGCAGTCCCACGGGACTAGCGGGGGGGTACTACAATGAGCAGTTCTTC. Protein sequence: CASSPTGLAGGYYNEQFF.

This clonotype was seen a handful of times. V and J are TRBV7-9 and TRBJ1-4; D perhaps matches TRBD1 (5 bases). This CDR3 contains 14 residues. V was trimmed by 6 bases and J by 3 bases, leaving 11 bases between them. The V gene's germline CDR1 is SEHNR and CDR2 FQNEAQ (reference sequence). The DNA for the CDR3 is TGTGCCAGCAGTCAACCGGGGGCTAATGAAAAACTGTTTTTT. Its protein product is CASSQPGANEKLFF.

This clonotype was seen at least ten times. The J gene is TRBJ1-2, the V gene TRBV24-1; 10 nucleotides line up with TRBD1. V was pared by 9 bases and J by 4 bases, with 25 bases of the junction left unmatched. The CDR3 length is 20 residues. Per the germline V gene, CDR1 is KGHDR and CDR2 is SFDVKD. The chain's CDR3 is CATGPRRNLWDRGSPYGYTF. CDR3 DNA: TGTGCCACCGGCCCCCGTCGCAACCTATGGGACAGGGGATCCCCCTATGGCTACACCTTC.

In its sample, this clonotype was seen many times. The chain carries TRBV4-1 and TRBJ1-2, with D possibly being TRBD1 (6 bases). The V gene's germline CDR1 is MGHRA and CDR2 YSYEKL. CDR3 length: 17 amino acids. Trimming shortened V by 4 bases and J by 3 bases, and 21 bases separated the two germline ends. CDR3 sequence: CASSRTTREGDHYGYTF. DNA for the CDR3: TGCGCCAGCAGCCGCACTACGAGGGAGGGGGATCACTATGGCTACACCTTC.

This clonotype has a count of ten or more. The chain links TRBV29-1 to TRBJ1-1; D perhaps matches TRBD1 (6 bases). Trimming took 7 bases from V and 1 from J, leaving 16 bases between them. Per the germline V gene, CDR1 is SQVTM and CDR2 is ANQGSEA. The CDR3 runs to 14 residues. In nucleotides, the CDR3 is TGCAGCGCGGGACGTGGGGGGCGGAACACTGAAGCTTTCTTT. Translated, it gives CSAGRGGRNTEAFF.

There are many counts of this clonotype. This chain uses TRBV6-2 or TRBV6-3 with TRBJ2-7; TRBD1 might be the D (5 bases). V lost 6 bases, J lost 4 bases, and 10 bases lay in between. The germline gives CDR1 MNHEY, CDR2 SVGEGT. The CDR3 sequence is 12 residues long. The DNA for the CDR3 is TGTGCCAGCAGCCTCAGGGCTTACGAGCAGTACTTC. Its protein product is CASSLRAYEQYF.

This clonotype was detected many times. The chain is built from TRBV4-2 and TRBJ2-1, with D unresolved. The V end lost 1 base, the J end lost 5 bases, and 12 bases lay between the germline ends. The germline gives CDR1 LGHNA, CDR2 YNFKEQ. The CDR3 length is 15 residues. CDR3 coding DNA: TGTGCCAGCAGCCAAGGCCTAGTCTCGAACAATGAGCAGTTCTTC. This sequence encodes CASSQGLVSNNEQFF.

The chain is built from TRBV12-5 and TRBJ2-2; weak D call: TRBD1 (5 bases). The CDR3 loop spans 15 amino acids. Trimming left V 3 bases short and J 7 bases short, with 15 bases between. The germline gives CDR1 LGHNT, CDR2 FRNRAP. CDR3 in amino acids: CASGFAALQGGELFF. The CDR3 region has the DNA TGTGCTAGTGGTTTTGCGGCACTCCAGGGCGGGGAGCTGTTTTTT.

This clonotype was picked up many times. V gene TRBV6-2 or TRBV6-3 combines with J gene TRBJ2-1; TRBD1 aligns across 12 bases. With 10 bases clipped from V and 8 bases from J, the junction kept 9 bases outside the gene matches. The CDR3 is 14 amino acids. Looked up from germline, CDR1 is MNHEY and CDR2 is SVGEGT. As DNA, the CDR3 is TGTGCCATTGGGGGACAGGGGGCTTTGCATGAGCAGTTCTTC. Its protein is CAIGGQGALHEQFF.

The CDR3 DNA reads as TGTGCCAGCAGTTTTGTGGGGCGCGAGCAGTACGTC. This sequence encodes CASSFVGREQYV. The chain is built from TRBV28 and TRBJ2-7, with a tentative D call TRBD1 (5 bases). Germline CDR1 MDHEN, CDR2 SYDVKM. The CDR3 consists of 12 residues. The V end was cut by 3 bases, the J end by 6 bases, with 9 bases between.

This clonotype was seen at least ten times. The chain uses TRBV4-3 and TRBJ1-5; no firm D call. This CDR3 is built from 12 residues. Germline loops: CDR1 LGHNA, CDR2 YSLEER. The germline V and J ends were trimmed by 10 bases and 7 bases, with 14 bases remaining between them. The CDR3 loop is CATGALGQPQHF. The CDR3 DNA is TGCGCCACGGGAGCCCTTGGGCAGCCCCAGCATTTT.

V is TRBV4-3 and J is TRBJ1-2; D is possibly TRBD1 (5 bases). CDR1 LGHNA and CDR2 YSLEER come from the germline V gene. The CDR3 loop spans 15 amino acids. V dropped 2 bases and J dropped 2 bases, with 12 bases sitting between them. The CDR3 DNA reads TGCGCCAGCAGCCAATCATTACAGGCAAACTATGGCTACACCTTC. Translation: CASSQSLQANYGYTF.

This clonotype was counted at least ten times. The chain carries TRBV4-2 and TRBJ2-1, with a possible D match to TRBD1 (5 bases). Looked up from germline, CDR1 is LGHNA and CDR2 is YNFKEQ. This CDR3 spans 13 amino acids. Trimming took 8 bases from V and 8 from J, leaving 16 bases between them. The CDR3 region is CASGSNRGHEQFF. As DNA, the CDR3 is TGTGCCAGCGGGTCCAATAGGGGCCATGAGCAGTTCTTC.

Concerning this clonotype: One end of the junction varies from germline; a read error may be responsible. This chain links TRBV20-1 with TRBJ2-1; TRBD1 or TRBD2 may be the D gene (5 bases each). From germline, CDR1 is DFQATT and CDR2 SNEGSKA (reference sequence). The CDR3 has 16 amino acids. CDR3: CCARHRGRGSYNEQFF. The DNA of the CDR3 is TGCTGTGCTAGACACCGGGGAAGGGGTTCCTACAATGAGCAGTTCTTC.